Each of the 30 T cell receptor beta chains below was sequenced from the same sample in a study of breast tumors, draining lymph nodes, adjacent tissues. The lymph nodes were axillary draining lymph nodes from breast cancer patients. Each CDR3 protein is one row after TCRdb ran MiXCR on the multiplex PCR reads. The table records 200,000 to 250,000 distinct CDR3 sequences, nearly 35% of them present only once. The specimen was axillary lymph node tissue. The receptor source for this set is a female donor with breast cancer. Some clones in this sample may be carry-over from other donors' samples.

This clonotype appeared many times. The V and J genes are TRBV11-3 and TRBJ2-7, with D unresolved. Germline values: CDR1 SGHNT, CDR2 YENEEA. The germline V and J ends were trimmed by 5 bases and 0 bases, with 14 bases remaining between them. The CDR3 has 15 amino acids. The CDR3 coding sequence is TGTGCCAGCAGCAAAACTTCTGGGGTCTCCTACGAGCAGTACTTC. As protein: CASSKTSGVSYEQYF.

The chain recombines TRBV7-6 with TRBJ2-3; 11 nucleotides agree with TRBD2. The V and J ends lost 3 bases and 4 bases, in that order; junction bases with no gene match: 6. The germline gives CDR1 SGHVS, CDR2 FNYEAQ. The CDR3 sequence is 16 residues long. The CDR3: CASSFTTSGASDTQYF. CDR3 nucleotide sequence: TGTGCCAGCAGCTTTACGACTAGCGGGGCATCAGATACGCAGTATTTT. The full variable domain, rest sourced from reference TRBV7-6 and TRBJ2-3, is GAGVSQSPRYKVTKRGQDVALRCDPISGHVSLYWYRQALGQGPEFLTYFNYEAQQDKSGLPNDRFSAERPEGSISTLTIQRTEQRDSAMYRCASSFTTSGASDTQYFGPGTRLTVL.

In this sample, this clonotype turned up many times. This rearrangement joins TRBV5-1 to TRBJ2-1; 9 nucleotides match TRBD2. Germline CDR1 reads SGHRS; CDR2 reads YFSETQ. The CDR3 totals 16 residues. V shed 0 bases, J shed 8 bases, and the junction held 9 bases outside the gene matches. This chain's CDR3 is CASSLEEVSGSHEQFF. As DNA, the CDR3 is TGCGCCAGCAGCTTGGAAGAGGTTAGCGGGAGTCATGAGCAGTTCTTC. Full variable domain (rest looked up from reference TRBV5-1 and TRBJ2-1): KAGVTQTPRYLIKTRGQQVTLSCSPISGHRSVSWYQQTPGQGLQFLFEYFSETQRNKGNFPGRFSGRQFSNSRSEMNVSTLELGDSALYLCASSLEEVSGSHEQFFGPGTRLTVL.

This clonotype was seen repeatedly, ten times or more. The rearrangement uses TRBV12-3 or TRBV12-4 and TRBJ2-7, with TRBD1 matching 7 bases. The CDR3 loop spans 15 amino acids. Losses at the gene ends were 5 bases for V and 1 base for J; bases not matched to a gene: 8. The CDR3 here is CASSGRTGRSYEQYF. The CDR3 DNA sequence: TGTGCCAGCAGTGGTCGGACAGGCCGATCCTACGAGCAGTACTTC.

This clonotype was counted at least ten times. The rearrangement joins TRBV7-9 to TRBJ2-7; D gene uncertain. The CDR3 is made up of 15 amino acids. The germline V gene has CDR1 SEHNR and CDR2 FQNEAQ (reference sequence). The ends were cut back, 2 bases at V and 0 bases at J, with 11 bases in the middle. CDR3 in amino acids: CASSLIPASSYEQYF. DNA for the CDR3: TGTGCCAGCAGCTTAATCCCTGCTTCCTCCTACGAGCAGTACTTC.

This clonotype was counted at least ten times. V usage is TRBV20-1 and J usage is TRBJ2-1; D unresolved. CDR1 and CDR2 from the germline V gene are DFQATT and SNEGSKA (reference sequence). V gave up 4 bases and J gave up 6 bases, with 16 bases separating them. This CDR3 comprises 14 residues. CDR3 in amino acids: CSATDQKQANEQFF. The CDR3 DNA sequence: TGCAGTGCTACCGACCAGAAACAAGCCAATGAGCAGTTCTTC.

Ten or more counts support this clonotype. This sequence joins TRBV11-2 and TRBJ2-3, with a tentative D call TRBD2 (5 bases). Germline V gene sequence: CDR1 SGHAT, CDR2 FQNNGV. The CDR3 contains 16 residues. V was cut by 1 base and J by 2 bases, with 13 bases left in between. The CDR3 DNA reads TGTGCCAGCAGCTTAGTCGCTAGCCTAATCACAGATACGCAGTATTTT. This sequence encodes CASSLVASLITDTQYF.

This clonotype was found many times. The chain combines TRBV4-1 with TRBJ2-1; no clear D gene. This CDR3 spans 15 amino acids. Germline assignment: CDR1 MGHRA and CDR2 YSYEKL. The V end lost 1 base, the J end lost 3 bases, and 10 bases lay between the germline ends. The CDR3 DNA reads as TGCGCCAGCAGCCAAGTCGGAATAGGCTACAATGAGCAGTTCTTC. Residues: CASSQVGIGYNEQFF.

DNA of the CDR3: TGTGCCAGCAGTTCGCTCGGGGCTAGCGGAGACAATGAGCAGTTCTTC. Its protein is CASSSLGASGDNEQFF. The chain uses TRBV12-3 or TRBV12-4 and TRBJ2-1; TRBD2 aligns across 7 bases. Trimming took 4 bases from V and 5 from J; bases not matched to a gene: 11. CDR3 length: 16 amino acids.

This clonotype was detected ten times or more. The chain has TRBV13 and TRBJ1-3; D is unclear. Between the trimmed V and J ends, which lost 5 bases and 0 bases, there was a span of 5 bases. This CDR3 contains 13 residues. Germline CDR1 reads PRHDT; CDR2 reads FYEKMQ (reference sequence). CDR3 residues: CASSVVSGNTIYF. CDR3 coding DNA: TGTGCCAGCAGCGTGGTCTCTGGAAACACCATATATTTT.

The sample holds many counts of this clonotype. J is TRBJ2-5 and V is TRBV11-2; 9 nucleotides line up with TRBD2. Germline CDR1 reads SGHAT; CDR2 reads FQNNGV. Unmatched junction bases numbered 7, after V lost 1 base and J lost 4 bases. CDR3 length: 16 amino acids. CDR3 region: CASSLVSGRGRETQYF. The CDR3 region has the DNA TGTGCCAGCAGCTTAGTTAGCGGGAGAGGGAGAGAGACCCAGTACTTC.

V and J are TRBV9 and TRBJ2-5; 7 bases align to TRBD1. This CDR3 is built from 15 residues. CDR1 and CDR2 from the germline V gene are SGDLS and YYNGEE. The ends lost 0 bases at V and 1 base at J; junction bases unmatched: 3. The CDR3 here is CASSVGTGVQETQYF. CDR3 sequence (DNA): TGTGCCAGCAGCGTAGGGACAGGTGTCCAAGAGACCCAGTACTTC.

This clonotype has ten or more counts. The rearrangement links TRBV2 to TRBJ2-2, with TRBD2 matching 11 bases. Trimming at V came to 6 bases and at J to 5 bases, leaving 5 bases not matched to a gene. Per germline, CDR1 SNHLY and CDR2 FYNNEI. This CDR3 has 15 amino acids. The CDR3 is CASRRLAGKTGELFF. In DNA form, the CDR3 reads TGTGCCAGCAGGAGACTAGCGGGAAAAACCGGGGAGCTGTTTTTT.

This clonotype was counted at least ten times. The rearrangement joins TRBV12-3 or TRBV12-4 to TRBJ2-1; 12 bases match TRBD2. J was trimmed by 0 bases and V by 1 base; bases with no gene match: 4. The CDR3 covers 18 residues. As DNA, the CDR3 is TGTGCCAGCAGTTTAGGACTAGCGGGGGCGAGCTCCTACAATGAGCAGTTCTTC. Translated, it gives CASSLGLAGASSYNEQFF.

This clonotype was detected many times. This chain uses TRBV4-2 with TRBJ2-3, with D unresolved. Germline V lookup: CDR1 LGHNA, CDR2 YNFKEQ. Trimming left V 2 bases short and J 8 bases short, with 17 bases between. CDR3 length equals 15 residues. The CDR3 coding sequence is TGTGCCAGCAGCCAATCCGAAGAGATCCCTGGTACGCAGTATTTT. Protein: CASSQSEEIPGTQYF.

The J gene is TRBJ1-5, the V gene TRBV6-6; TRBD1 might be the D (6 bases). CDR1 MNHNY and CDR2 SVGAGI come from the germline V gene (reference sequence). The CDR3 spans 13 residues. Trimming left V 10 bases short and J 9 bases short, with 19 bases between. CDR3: CATGLAGGGPQHF. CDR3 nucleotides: TGTGCCACCGGACTAGCGGGAGGGGGGCCCCAGCATTTT.

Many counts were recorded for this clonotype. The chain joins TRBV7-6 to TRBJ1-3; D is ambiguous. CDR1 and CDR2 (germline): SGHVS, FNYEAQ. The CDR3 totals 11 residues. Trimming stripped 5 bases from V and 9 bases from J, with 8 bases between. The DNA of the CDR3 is TGTGCCAGCAGCCAGGCGGGCACCATATATTTT. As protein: CASSQAGTIYF. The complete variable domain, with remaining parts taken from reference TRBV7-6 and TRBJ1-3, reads GAGVSQSPRYKVTKRGQDVALRCDPISGHVSLYWYRQALGQGPEFLTYFNYEAQQDKSGLPNDRFSAERPEGSISTLTIQRTEQRDSAMYRCASSQAGTIYFGEGSWLTVV.

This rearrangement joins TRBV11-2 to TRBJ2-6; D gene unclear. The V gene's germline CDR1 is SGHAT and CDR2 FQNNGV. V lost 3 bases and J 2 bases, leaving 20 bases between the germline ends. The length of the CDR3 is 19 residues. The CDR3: CASSFRRHPNRAGANVLTF. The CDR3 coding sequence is TGTGCCAGCAGCTTTCGTCGACACCCGAACAGAGCTGGGGCCAACGTCCTGACTTTC.

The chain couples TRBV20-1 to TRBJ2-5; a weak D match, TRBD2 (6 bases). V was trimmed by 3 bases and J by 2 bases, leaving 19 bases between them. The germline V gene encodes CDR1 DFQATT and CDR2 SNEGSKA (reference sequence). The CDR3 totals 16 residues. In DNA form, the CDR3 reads TGCAGTGCTAGGTCCGGGAACGAGGGAGGACAAGAGACCCAGTACTTC. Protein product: CSARSGNEGGQETQYF.

The DNA for the CDR3 is TGTGCCAGCAAAACCCGGACTAGCGGGCGCTACGAGCAGTACTTC. This encodes CASKTRTSGRYEQYF. The chain combines TRBV6-2 or TRBV6-3 with TRBJ2-7, with 11 nucleotides matching TRBD2. The CDR3 extends over 15 amino acids. Germline assignment: CDR1 MNHEY and CDR2 SVGEGT. With V trimmed by 7 bases and J by 3 bases, 8 bases remained unmatched.

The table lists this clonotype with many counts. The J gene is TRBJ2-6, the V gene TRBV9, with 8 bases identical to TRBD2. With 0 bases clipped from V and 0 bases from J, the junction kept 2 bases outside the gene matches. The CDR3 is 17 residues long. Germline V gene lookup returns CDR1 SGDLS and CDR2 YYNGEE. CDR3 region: CASSVGTSLSGANVLTF. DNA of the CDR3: TGTGCCAGCAGCGTAGGGACTAGCCTCTCTGGGGCCAACGTCCTGACTTTC.

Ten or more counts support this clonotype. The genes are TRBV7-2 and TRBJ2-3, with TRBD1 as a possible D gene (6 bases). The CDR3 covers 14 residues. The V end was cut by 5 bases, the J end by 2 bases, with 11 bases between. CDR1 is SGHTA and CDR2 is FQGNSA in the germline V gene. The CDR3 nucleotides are TGTGCCAGCAGCCCGGGACACTACACAGATACGCAGTATTTT. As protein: CASSPGHYTDTQYF. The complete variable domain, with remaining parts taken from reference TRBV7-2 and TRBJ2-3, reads GAGVSQSPSNKVTEKGKDVELRCDPISGHTALYWYRQSLGQGLEFLIYFQGNSAPDKSGLPSDRFSAERTGGSVSTLTIQRTQQEDSAVYLCASSPGHYTDTQYFGPGTRLTVL.

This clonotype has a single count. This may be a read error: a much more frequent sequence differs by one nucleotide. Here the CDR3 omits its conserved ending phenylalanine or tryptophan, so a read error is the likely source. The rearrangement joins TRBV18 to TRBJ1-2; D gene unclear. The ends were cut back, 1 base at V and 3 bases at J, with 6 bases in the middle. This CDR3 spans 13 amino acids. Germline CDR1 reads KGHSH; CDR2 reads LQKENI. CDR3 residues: CASSPREDYGYTL. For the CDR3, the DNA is TGTGCCAGCTCACCACGGGAGGACTATGGCTACACCCTC.

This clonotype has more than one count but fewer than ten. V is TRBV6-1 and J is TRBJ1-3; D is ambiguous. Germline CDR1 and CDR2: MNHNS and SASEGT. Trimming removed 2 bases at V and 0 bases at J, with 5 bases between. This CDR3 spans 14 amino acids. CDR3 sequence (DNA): TGTGCCAGCAGTGAATTGGACTCTGGAAACACCATATATTTT. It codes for CASSELDSGNTIYF.

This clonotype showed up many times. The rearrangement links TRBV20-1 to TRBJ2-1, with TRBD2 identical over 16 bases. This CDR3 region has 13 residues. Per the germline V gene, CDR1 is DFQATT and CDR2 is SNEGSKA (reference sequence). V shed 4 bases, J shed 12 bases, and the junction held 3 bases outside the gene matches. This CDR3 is CSATGLAGGRQFF. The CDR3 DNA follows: TGCAGTGCTACGGGACTAGCGGGGGGGCGGCAGTTCTTC.

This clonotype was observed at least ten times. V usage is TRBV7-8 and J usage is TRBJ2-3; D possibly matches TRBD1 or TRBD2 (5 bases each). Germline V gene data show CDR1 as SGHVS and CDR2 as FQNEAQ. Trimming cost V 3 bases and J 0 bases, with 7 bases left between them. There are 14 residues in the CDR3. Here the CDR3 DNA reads TGTGCCAGCAGCTTTTGGGGGAGCACAGATACGCAGTATTTT. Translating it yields CASSFWGSTDTQYF.

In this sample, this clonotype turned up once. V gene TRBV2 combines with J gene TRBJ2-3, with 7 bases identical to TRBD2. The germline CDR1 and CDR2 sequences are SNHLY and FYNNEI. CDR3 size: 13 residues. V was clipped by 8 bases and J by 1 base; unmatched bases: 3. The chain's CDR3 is CASYLAGTDTQYF. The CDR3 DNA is TGTGCCAGCTACCTAGCGGGCACAGATACGCAGTATTTT. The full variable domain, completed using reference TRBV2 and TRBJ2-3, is EPEVTQTPSHQVTQMGQEVILRCVPISNHLYFYWYRQILGQKVEFLVSFYNNEISEKSEIFDDQFSVERPDGSNFTLKIRSTKLEDSAMYFCASYLAGTDTQYFGPGTRLTVL.

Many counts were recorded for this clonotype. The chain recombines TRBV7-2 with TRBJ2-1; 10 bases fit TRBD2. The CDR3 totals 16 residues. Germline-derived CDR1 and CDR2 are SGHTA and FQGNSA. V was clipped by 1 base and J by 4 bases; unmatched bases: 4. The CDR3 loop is CASSLVGTSAYNEQFF. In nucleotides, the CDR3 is TGTGCCAGCAGCTTAGTCGGGACTAGCGCTTACAATGAGCAGTTCTTC.

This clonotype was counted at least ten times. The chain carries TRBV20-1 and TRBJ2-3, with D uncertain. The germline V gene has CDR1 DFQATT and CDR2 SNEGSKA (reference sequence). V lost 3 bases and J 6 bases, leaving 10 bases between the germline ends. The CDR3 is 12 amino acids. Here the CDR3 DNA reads TGCAGTGCTAGTCGCCTTAGGGATACGCAGTATTTT. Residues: CSASRLRDTQYF.

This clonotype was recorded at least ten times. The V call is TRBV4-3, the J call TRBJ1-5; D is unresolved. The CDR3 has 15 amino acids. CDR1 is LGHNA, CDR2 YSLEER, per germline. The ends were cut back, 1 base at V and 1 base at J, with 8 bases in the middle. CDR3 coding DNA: TGCGCCAGCAGCCAAGGGGTAGGGAGCAATCAGCCCCAGCATTTT. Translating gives CASSQGVGSNQPQHF.